This T cell receptor beta chain was identified during a study of blood T cells in healthy people across ages. It was with a sample-barcoded 5' primer and a J-beta primer mix that a second PCR of roughly 7 to 12 cycles was run. TCRdb redid the calling of the 5' RACE reads with MiXCR, one entry per CDR3 protein. The table lists about 730,000 distinct CDR3 sequences, roughly 43% of them singletons. CDR3 length equals 16 residues. Germline CDR1 and CDR2: SGHRS and YFSETQ. As to this clonotype: It may be a read error: a sequence one base away is much more abundant.

The chain couples TRBV5-1 to TRBJ2-3; 15 bases match TRBD2. The source of this sequence is a woman aged 55-75 years in good health. Sequenced input: blood. CDR3 coding DNA: TGCGCCAGCAGTTGGACTAGCGGGGGGGCCCGAGATGCGCAGTATTTT. The encoded protein is CASSWTSGGARDAQYF.